This T cell receptor beta chain was retrieved from a study of cytomegalovirus exposure and HLA in healthy donors. Study-wide results and limits: In a later analysis, the majority of CMV-associated beta chains seemingly showed HLA restriction. V- and J-gene trimming of TCR beta was linked (in a later analysis) to a missense DCLRE1C variant.

Comments on this clone: The antigen is not known.

Amplification used 60 Vbeta primers and 13 Jbeta primers. Libraries were prepared by immunoSEQ multiplex PCR; TCRdb keeps only in-frame clonotypes and omits some of them. The record lists 150,000 or so clones, of which the ten most abundant hold roughly 1.9%. The germline V gene encodes CDR1 WNHNN and CDR2 SYGVQD (reference sequence). The length of the CDR3 is 14 residues. Trimming stripped 4 bases from V and 0 bases from J, with 7 bases between. This TCR was sampled from a man aged 25-45 years in good health and CMV-seronegative. Sequenced sample: PBMCs. The chain has TRBV10-1 and TRBJ2-1; D is undetermined. The CDR3 here is CASSAESSYNEQFF. CDR3 sequence (DNA): TGCGCCAGCAGTGCGGAGAGCTCCTACAATGAGCAGTTCTTC.